This T cell receptor beta chain came from a study of human T cells and chemical hapten exposure. Study in general: Upper-back patch tests with 0.01% DPC were read at 6 days. Study findings and constraints: Expanded TCRs were compared with controls, and the expanded TCRs formed significantly more large CDR3 similarity clusters.

The V and J ends lost 0 bases and 6 bases respectively, with 15 bases between them. The germline CDR1 and CDR2 sequences are SGDLS and YYNGEE. CDR3 length equals 16 residues. Unique molecular identifiers were affixed to discrete cDNA molecules within the library. TCRdb reprocessed the RACE reads with MiXCR, giving one entry per CDR3 protein. The table lists more than 300,000 distinct CDR3 sequences, about 5.1% of them singletons. Specified time point: pre-sensitization, week 0. Treatment of the sample: therapeutic diphenylcyclopropenone sensitization with weekly scalp DPC. Many counts were recorded for this clonotype. Its antigen is unidentified.

The origin of this receptor is a woman aged 45 to 65 with alopecia areata. Some clones in this sample may be carry-over from other donors' samples. The source was whole blood, collected in connection with sensitization to the hapten diphenylcyclopropenone (DPC). V is TRBV9 and J is TRBJ2-2; D remains ambiguous. CDR3 DNA: TGTGCCAGCAGCGTAGACCCTCCTGATTTGGCCGGGGAGCTGTTTTTT. Translating it yields CASSVDPPDLAGELFF. The full variable domain, rest sourced from reference TRBV9 and TRBJ2-2, is DSGVTQTPKHLITATGQRVTLRCSPRSGDLSVYWYQQSLDQGLQFLIQYYNGEERAKGNILERFSAQQFPDLHSELNLSSLELGDSALYFCASSVDPPDLAGELFFGEGSRLTVL.